The clone carrying this T cell receptor (beta chain) came up many times. In germline, CDR1 is SGHTA, CDR2 FQGNSA. With 2 bases clipped from V and 12 bases from J, the junction kept 13 bases outside the gene matches. This CDR3 contains 17 residues. This sample is part of a study of CD8 T cells in ankylosing spondylitis. TCRdb re-called the 5' RACE reads through MiXCR, storing one row per CDR3 protein. The sample yields some 120,000 distinct CDR3 sequences, roughly 7.3% seen once. The rearrangement uses TRBV7-2 and TRBJ2-1, with 13 bases identical to TRBD2. The receptor was derived from a male donor with ankylosing spondylitis or in good health (not recorded which). Sequencing used blood, either unsorted or a sorted T cell fraction (not recorded which). In DNA, the CDR3 is TGTGCCAGCAGCTTATCGGGACTAGCGGGGACGTCTTCGGGGCAGTTCTTC. Translating it yields CASSLSGLAGTSSGQFF. The entire variable domain, with the rest obtained from reference TRBV7-2 and TRBJ2-1, is as follows: GAGVSQSPSNKVTEKGKDVELRCDPISGHTALYWYRQSLGQGLEFLIYFQGNSAPDKSGLPSDRFSAERTGGSVSTLTIQRTQQEDSAVYLCASSLSGLAGTSSGQFFGPGTRLTVL.